This T cell receptor (beta chain) comes out of a study of T cell responses to AZD1222 COVID-19 vaccine. Recipients boosted at about 4 weeks or about 12 weeks are pooled. This table comes from immunoSEQ multiplex PCR, and its TCRdb copy is limited to in-frame clones, with some not included. The repertoire holds about 120,000 clones, with 85% to 95% as singletons. The CDR3 extends over 16 amino acids. Germline CDR1 is MNHNY and CDR2 is SVGAGI (reference sequence). V shed 5 bases and J shed 1 base, with 12 bases lying between them. Source: peripheral blood, taken 28 days after the second AZD1222 dose. This rearrangement joins TRBV6-6 to TRBJ1-6; weak D call: TRBD1 (6 bases). This TCR was recovered from an adult who received the AZD1222 COVID-19 vaccine. CDR3: CASSPGVLSYNSPLHF. DNA for the CDR3: TGTGCCAGCAGTCCAGGGGTTTTATCCTATAATTCACCCCTCCACTTT.